This TCR beta chain was sequenced during a study of shared T cell receptors in the human thymus. Germline lookup yields CDR1 MNHEY and CDR2 SVGAGI. The length of the CDR3 is 15 residues. Deletions cut 8 bases from V and 5 bases from J, with 18 bases between. The protocol was immunoSEQ multiplex PCR, while the TCRdb copy is restricted to in-frame clones and leaves out a portion. The repertoire has approximately 730,000 clones, 75% to 90% of them found once; the top ten carry around 0.0094%. These data were also reused for a study on human thymus T cells. That paper states: Resections were taken during corrective heart surgery, and the thymus tissue came from these. Unrelated people showed highly overlapping thymic repertoires, related research reported.

Sequencing used thymocytes. This clonotype originated in a girl under two years old with a congenital heart defect. The chain combines TRBV6-5 with TRBJ1-4; D is perhaps TRBD1 (6 bases). The CDR3 DNA reads as TGTGCCAGCCGCGACAGACCGGACAGCAATGAAAAACTGTTTTTT. Its protein is CASRDRPDSNEKLFF.